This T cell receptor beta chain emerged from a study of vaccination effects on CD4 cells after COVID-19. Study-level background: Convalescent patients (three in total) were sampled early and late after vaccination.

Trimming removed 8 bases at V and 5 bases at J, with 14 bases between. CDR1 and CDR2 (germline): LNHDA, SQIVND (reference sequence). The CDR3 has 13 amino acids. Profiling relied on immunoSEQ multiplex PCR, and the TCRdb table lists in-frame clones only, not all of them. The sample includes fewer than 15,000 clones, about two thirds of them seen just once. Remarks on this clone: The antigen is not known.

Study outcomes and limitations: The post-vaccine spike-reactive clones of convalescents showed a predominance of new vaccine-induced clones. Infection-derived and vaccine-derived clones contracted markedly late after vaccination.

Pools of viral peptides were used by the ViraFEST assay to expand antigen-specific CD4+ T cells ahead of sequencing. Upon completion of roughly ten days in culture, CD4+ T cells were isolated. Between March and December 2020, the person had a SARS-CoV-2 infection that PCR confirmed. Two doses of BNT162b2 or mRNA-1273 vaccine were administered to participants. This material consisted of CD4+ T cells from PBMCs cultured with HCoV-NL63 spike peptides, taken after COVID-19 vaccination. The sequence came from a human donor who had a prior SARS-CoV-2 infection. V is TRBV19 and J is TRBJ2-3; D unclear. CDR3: CASGKGWLDTQYF. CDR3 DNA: TGTGCCAGTGGTAAGGGTTGGTTAGATACGCAGTATTTT.